Presented here are 32 T cell receptor beta chains from one specimen sequenced in a study of blood T cell repertoires in COVID-19. Libraries were prepared by immunoSEQ multiplex PCR; TCRdb keeps only in-frame clonotypes and omits some of them. The sample comprises 75,000 to 90,000 clones, over 80% of which are singletons, and under 20% rests with the top ten. The specimen was peripheral blood. The receptor source for this set is a man at least 80 years old with active or convalescent COVID-19.

V usage is TRBV6-5 and J usage is TRBJ1-2, with TRBD1 matching over 7 bases. The CDR3 is made up of 12 amino acids. Germline CDR1 is MNHEY and CDR2 is SVGAGI. The V gene end was trimmed by 6 bases and the J gene end by 6 bases; junction bases not matched to a gene: 4. As DNA, the CDR3 is TGTGCCAGCAGACGACAGGGTCATGGCTACACCTTC. Amino acids: CASRRQGHGYTF.

This chain joins TRBV24-1 and TRBJ2-7, with TRBD1 identical over 7 bases. The trim removed 4 bases at V and 0 bases at J, leaving 5 bases unmatched. This CDR3 has 15 amino acids. Germline CDR1 reads KGHDR; CDR2 reads SFDVKD. CDR3 DNA: TGTGCCACCAGTGAACGACAGGGCAACTCCTACGAGCAGTACGTC. Its protein is CATSERQGNSYEQYV.

This rearrangement joins TRBV19 to TRBJ1-2, with D possibly matching TRBD1 (6 bases). The V end lost 4 bases, the J end lost 5 bases, and 11 bases lay between the germline ends. This CDR3 is built from 13 residues. Germline CDR1 is LNHDA and CDR2 is SQIVND (reference sequence). This CDR3 reads CASSTRTDYGYTF. As DNA, the CDR3 is TGTGCCAGTAGTACTAGGACAGATTATGGCTACACCTTC.

This clone was observed once. This chain connects TRBV11-2 to TRBJ2-2, with 7 bases lining up with TRBD1. This CDR3 spans 16 amino acids. Germline V lookup: CDR1 SGHAT, CDR2 FQNNGV. V lost 4 bases to trimming and J lost 4 bases; unmatched junction nucleotides: 9. The CDR3 is CASSWVRGPGTGELFF. The CDR3, as DNA: TGTGCCAGCAGCTGGGTTAGGGGGCCGGGCACCGGGGAGCTGTTTTTT. The full variable domain, its missing parts supplied by reference TRBV11-2 and TRBJ2-2, is EAGVAQSPRYKIIEKRQSVAFWCNPISGHATLYWYQQILGQGPKLLIQFQNNGVVDDSQLPKDRFSAERLKGVDSTLKIQPAKLEDSAVYLCASSWVRGPGTGELFFGEGSRLTVL.

The genes are TRBV2 and TRBJ1-6; 8 bases align to TRBD1. CDR3 length: 12 residues. V was pared by 4 bases and J by 11 bases, with 1 base of the junction left unmatched. Germline assignment: CDR1 SNHLY and CDR2 FYNNEI. CDR3 in amino acids: CASSGQGTPLHF. The CDR3 DNA is TGTGCCAGCAGTGGACAGGGGACACCCCTCCACTTT.

This chain uses TRBV19 with TRBJ1-2; D is unresolved. The CDR3 is 14 amino acids. Between the trimmed V and J ends, which lost 3 bases and 2 bases, there was a span of 10 bases. Germline V lookup: CDR1 LNHDA, CDR2 SQIVND (reference sequence). CDR3 DNA sequence: TGTGCCAGTAGTATCCCGAGAAAAAACTATGGCTACACCTTC. Its protein is CASSIPRKNYGYTF.

V usage is TRBV11-2 and J usage is TRBJ1-2, with a weak D call TRBD1 (5 bases). The CDR3 is 14 residues long. Trimming pared 8 bases from V and 8 bases from J, leaving 21 bases between. The germline gives CDR1 SGHAT, CDR2 FQNNGV. This CDR3 is CASAPLGGLFGYTF. The CDR3 DNA is TGTGCCAGCGCCCCCCTGGGGGGGTTATTCGGCTACACCTTC.

CDR3 DNA: TGTGCCAGCAGTTACCCCTCCGGACAGAACACAGATACGCAGTATTTT. Amino acid sequence: CASSYPSGQNTDTQYF. The rearrangement uses TRBV27 and TRBJ2-3; possibly TRBD1 for D (6 bases). The CDR3 sequence is 16 residues long. Germline V gene data show CDR1 as MNHEY and CDR2 as SMNVEV (reference sequence). V was shortened by 4 bases and J by 2 bases, with 16 bases between the two germline ends.

V gene TRBV3-1 (or the pseudogene TRBV3-2) combines with J gene TRBJ1-5; 7 positions match TRBD1. CDR1 LGHDT and CDR2 YNNKEL come from the germline V gene (reference sequence). V was clipped by 2 bases and J by 4 bases; unmatched bases: 2. This CDR3 comprises 14 residues. The CDR3 loop is CASSQRGQNQPQHF. DNA for the CDR3: TGTGCCAGCAGCCAAAGGGGACAGAATCAGCCCCAGCATTTT.

This rearrangement joins TRBV6-5 to TRBJ1-1; D is perhaps TRBD1 (6 bases). V gave up 4 bases and J gave up 7 bases, with 13 bases separating them. There are 13 residues in the CDR3. Germline CDR1 reads MNHEY; CDR2 reads SVGAGI. CDR3 sequence reads: CASSSSGAGEAFF. The CDR3 coding sequence is TGTGCCAGCAGTTCATCAGGGGCCGGTGAAGCTTTCTTT.

The chain combines TRBV6-1 with TRBJ1-6, with D maybe TRBD1 (5 bases). This CDR3 spans 14 amino acids. V lost 3 bases and J lost 10, with 13 bases in between. CDR1 is MNHNS, CDR2 SASEGT, per germline. The CDR3 here is CASSDSPGESPLHF. CDR3 sequence (DNA): TGTGCCAGCAGTGATAGCCCGGGGGAATCACCCCTCCACTTT.

CDR3 region: CASRKDRWNTEAFF. DNA for the CDR3: TGCGCCAGCAGGAAAGACAGGTGGAACACTGAAGCTTTCTTT. The chain has TRBV5-1 and TRBJ1-1; D is possibly TRBD1 (6 bases). Trimming cost V 5 bases and J 1 base, with 12 bases left between them. This CDR3 is built from 14 residues. Germline V gene sequence: CDR1 SGHRS, CDR2 YFSETQ. The variable domain in full, with the rest retrieved from reference TRBV5-1 and TRBJ1-1, is KAGVTQTPRYLIKTRGQQVTLSCSPISGHRSVSWYQQTPGQGLQFLFEYFSETQRNKGNFPGRFSGRQFSNSRSEMNVSTLELGDSALYLCASRKDRWNTEAFFGQGTRLTVV.

The rearrangement uses TRBV10-3 and TRBJ2-7; the D gene is possibly TRBD1 (6 bases). V lost 1 base to trimming and J lost 5 bases, with 6 bases between them. The CDR3 is 12 residues long. Germline-derived CDR1 and CDR2 are ENHRY and SYGVKD. The CDR3 region has the DNA TGTGCCATCAGTGAGTACAGGGACGAGCAGTACGTC. Amino acids: CAISEYRDEQYV.

This chain uses TRBV27 with TRBJ1-6, with 9 bases fitting TRBD1. Germline lookup yields CDR1 MNHEY and CDR2 SMNVEV (reference sequence). After removal of 4 bases from V and 5 bases from J, the junction contained 6 bases not matched to a gene. The CDR3 covers 16 residues. CDR3 sequence (DNA): TGTGCCAGCAGTTCACGACAGGGGGGAGATAATTCACCCCTCCACTTT. Translation gives CASSSRQGGDNSPLHF.

The CDR3: CASSLDRPDEAFF. Here the CDR3 DNA reads TGTGCCAGCAGTTTGGACAGACCAGATGAAGCTTTCTTT. J is TRBJ1-1 and V is TRBV12-3 or TRBV12-4, with D perhaps matching TRBD1 (6 bases). The CDR3 runs to 13 residues. V was cut by 3 bases and J by 7 bases, with 12 bases left in between.

The chain couples TRBV7-2 to TRBJ1-2; perhaps TRBD1 as D (5 bases). Germline V gives CDR1 SGHTA, CDR2 FQGNSA. V was pared by 5 bases and J by 7 bases, with 14 bases between. This CDR3 is 13 amino acids long. CDR3 coding DNA: TGTGCCAGCAGCGGTACAGGAAGGGGTGGCTACACCTTC. As protein: CASSGTGRGGYTF.

The chain employs TRBV11-2 and TRBJ2-3; a weak D match, TRBD2 (5 bases). The CDR3 has 15 amino acids. Between the trimmed V and J ends, which lost 3 bases and 1 base, there was a span of 11 bases. Per germline, CDR1 SGHAT and CDR2 FQNNGV. This CDR3 reads CASSFGSAGTDTQYF. The CDR3 nucleotides are TGTGCCAGCAGCTTTGGGAGCGCAGGCACAGATACGCAGTATTTT.

The chain uses TRBV10-2 and TRBJ2-7; 12 nucleotides line up with TRBD2. The J segment lost 2 bases and the V segment lost 3 bases, leaving 5 bases of the junction unmatched. The CDR3 has 16 residues. The germline CDR1 and CDR2 sequences are WSHSY and SAAADI. CDR3 DNA: TGCGCCAGCAGTGAAGGACTAGCGGGGAAAACCTACGAGCAGTACGTC. This translates into CASSEGLAGKTYEQYV.

The rearrangement links TRBV15 to TRBJ2-3; a weak D match, TRBD2 (5 bases). V was pared by 0 bases and J by 2 bases, with 15 bases between. The germline V gene encodes CDR1 LNHNV and CDR2 YYDKDF (reference sequence). The CDR3 has 17 residues. In nucleotides, the CDR3 is TGTGCCACCAGCAGAGATCGCCAGCGGCGGGCCACAGATACGCAGTATTTT. It translates to CATSRDRQRRATDTQYF.

The CDR3 DNA reads as TGTGCCACCATAACCCCAAGCGGGGCTGCGGGAGCTTTCTTT. Translated: CATITPSGAAGAFF. The J gene is TRBJ1-1, the V gene TRBV28, with D maybe TRBD1 (5 bases). Per the germline V gene, CDR1 is MDHEN and CDR2 is SYDVKM. The CDR3 covers 14 residues. The V end lost 10 bases, the J end lost 10 bases, and 25 bases lay between the germline ends.

The chain uses TRBV15 and TRBJ2-1; the D gene is possibly TRBD1 (5 bases). This CDR3 spans 13 amino acids. The ends were cut back, 3 bases at V and 8 bases at J, with 11 bases in the middle. Looked up from germline, CDR1 is LNHNV and CDR2 is YYDKDF (reference sequence). Written as DNA, the CDR3 is TGTGCCACCAGCAGCCCGGTAGGGGATGAGCAGTTCTTC. Amino acids: CATSSPVGDEQFF.

There are a few counts of this clone. V usage is TRBV29-1 and J usage is TRBJ1-2, with 9 bases that match TRBD1. The CDR3 is 12 amino acids. The trim removed 7 bases at V and 8 bases at J, leaving 8 bases unmatched. Germline lookup yields CDR1 SQVTM and CDR2 ANQGSEA. CDR3: CSAATGGGGYTF. The CDR3 coding sequence is TGCAGCGCCGCGACAGGGGGAGGCGGCTACACCTTC. Full variable domain (missing parts from reference TRBV29-1 and TRBJ1-2): SAVISQKPSRDICQRGTSLTIQCQVDSQVTMMFWYRQQPGQSLTLIATANQGSEATYESGFVIDKFPISRPNLTFSTLTVSNMSPEDSSIYLCSAATGGGGYTFGSGTRLTVV.

The chain recombines TRBV19 with TRBJ2-7; TRBD2 matches 10 bases. This CDR3 region has 16 residues. The V and J ends lost 10 bases and 5 bases, in that order; junction bases with no gene match: 17. Germline V CDR1 and CDR2: LNHDA, SQIVND (reference sequence). The CDR3 nucleotides read TGTGCCAAACCTGGGCTAGCGGGGGACCTCCGCGACGAGCAGTACGTC. It encodes CAKPGLAGDLRDEQYV.

V is TRBV10-3 and J is TRBJ1-5, with 7 bases fitting TRBD1. V lost 2 bases, J lost 3 bases, and 4 bases stayed unmatched. This CDR3 is built from 15 residues. The germline V gene has CDR1 ENHRY and CDR2 SYGVKD. This CDR3 is CAISELGTDNQPQHF. The CDR3 bases are TGTGCCATCAGTGAGCTCGGGACAGACAATCAGCCCCAGCATTTT.

The chain links TRBV5-8 to TRBJ2-7, with a tentative D call TRBD1 (7 bases). Germline CDR1 is SGHTS and CDR2 is YDEGEE. The CDR3 sequence is 14 residues long. V lost 4 bases to trimming and J lost 3 bases, with 14 bases between them. CDR3 residues: CASSVAGGYYEQYV. The CDR3 region has the DNA TGTGCCAGCAGCGTTGCAGGGGGGTACTACGAGCAGTACGTC.

This clone has only one observation. The chain joins TRBV9 to TRBJ1-2; D unclear. The ends were cut back, 3 bases at V and 8 bases at J, with 17 bases in the middle. Germline V gene sequence: CDR1 SGDLS, CDR2 YYNGEE. This CDR3 is 14 amino acids long. The CDR3 loop is CASSATLIGRGYTF. In DNA form, the CDR3 reads TGTGCCAGCAGCGCGACCCTGATCGGGAGGGGCTACACCTTC.

This chain connects TRBV10-3 to TRBJ1-5; a possible D gene is TRBD1 (5 bases). V lost 3 bases to trimming and J lost 6 bases, with 12 bases between them. Germline V lookup: CDR1 ENHRY, CDR2 SYGVKD. This CDR3 is 14 amino acids long. CDR3 in amino acids: CAISDREISQPQHF. CDR3 nucleotide sequence: TGTGCCATCAGTGACAGGGAAATAAGTCAGCCCCAGCATTTT.

This chain links TRBV11-2 with TRBJ2-2, with 11 bases fitting TRBD2. The CDR3 is made up of 15 amino acids. Germline CDR1 SGHAT, CDR2 FQNNGV. V lost 4 bases to trimming and J lost 3 bases; unmatched junction nucleotides: 1. The CDR3 is CASSYSGRDTGELFF. The CDR3 DNA is TGTGCCAGCAGCTATAGCGGGAGGGACACCGGGGAGCTGTTTTTT.

J is TRBJ1-5 and V is TRBV18, with a weak D call TRBD1 (6 bases). CDR3 length: 15 residues. The germline V gene encodes CDR1 KGHSH and CDR2 LQKENI. V lost 4 bases and J lost 2, with 12 bases in between. The CDR3: CASSQEQGGNQPQHF. The CDR3 DNA sequence: TGTGCCAGCTCACAAGAACAGGGAGGCAATCAGCCCCAGCATTTT.

The rearrangement links TRBV11-2 to TRBJ2-5, with a tentative D call TRBD2 (5 bases). With 0 bases removed from V and 5 bases from J, the gap between germline ends came to 13 bases. Germline V gene sequence: CDR1 SGHAT, CDR2 FQNNGV. CDR3 length equals 15 residues. The CDR3, as DNA: TGTGCCAGCAGCTTAGACGGCCTAGCCATGGAGACCCAGTACTTC. This gives the protein CASSLDGLAMETQYF.

This chain joins TRBV7-2 and TRBJ2-3, with 10 bases lining up with TRBD2. V was clipped by 3 bases and J by 5 bases; unmatched bases: 5. The V gene's germline CDR1 is SGHTA and CDR2 FQGNSA. The CDR3 runs to 15 residues. The chain's CDR3 is CASSFPAGGRDTQYF. In nucleotides, the CDR3 is TGTGCCAGCAGCTTTCCAGCGGGGGGGAGAGATACGCAGTATTTT.

This rearrangement joins TRBV18 to TRBJ2-6; D unclear. This CDR3 has 14 residues. V gave up 6 bases and J gave up 0 bases, with 6 bases separating them. Germline V gene lookup returns CDR1 KGHSH and CDR2 LQKENI. CDR3 nucleotides: TGTGCCAGCTCCCCGGGCTCTGGGGCCAACGTCCTGACTTTC. Amino acid sequence: CASSPGSGANVLTF.